Judged by abundance, the clone carrying this T cell receptor beta chain is medium-sized. This table comes from immunoSEQ multiplex PCR, and its TCRdb copy is limited to in-frame clones, with some not included. The sample consists of 85,000 to 110,000 clones, 75% to 90% of them appearing once. This sample is part of a study of blood T cell repertoires in COVID-19. The clonotype comes from a human donor in a cohort sampled during active or convalescent COVID-19. The sequencing sample was made of peripheral blood.

The DNA for the CDR3 is TGTGCCAGCAGCACGGCCCCGGGACAGCTTCATTCACCCCTCCACTTT. Amino acid sequence: CASSTAPGQLHSPLHF. The chain links TRBV7-6 to TRBJ1-6; 7 bases agree with TRBD1. Trimming took 5 bases from V and 8 from J; bases not matched to a gene: 12. This CDR3 spans 16 amino acids. Germline V CDR1 and CDR2: SGHVS, FNYEAQ. Filled out from reference TRBV7-6 and TRBJ1-6, the complete variable domain reads GAGVSQSPRYKVTKRGQDVALRCDPISGHVSLYWYRQALGQGPEFLTYFNYEAQQDKSGLPNDRFSAERPEGSISTLTIQRTEQRDSAMYRCASSTAPGQLHSPLHFGNGTRLTVT.